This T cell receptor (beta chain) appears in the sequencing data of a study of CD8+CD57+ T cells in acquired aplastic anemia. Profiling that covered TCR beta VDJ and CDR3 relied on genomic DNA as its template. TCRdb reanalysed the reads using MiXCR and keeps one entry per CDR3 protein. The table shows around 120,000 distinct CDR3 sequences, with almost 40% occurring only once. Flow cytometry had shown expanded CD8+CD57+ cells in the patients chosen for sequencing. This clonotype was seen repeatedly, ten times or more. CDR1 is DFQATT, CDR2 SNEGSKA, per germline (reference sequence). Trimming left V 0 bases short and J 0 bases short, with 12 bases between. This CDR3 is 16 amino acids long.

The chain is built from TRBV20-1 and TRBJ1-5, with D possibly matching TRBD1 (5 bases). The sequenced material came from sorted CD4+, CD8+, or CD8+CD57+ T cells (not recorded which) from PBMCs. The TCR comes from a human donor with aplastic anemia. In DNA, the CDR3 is TGCAGTGCTAGAGATCGACAGTTTCATAGCAATCAGCCCCAGCATTTT. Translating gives CSARDRQFHSNQPQHF.